A single sample gave rise to the 27 T cell receptor beta chains below, sequenced in a study of T-cell reconstitution after alpha-beta-depleted transplantation in children (dated by TCRdb to the mid-2010s). Library method: PCR. Sequenced on an Illumina HiSeq 2500. TCR library preparation used molecular barcoding, with unique molecular identifiers applied to normalize quantification of the TCRbeta repertoire. Starting from the raw public reads, TCRdb applied fastp trimming at Q25, assembled clones with MiXCR and retained in-frame beta chains. Records with the same CDR3 protein are collapsed into one entry carrying the most frequent genes and DNA. In this sample the table shows a few hundred thousand distinct CDR3 sequences, around 12% of which occur a single time. The ten biggest clones cover around 5.8% of the sample. The sequencing here drew on PBMCs from the stem cell graft donor, taken from the stem cell graft. All receptors derive from a human donor who donated a stem cell graft to a child with combined immunodeficiency.

This clonotype was recorded many times. The rearrangement uses TRBV5-5 and TRBJ2-1; 7 bases map to TRBD2. This CDR3 is built from 14 residues. Germline CDR1 reads SGHKS; CDR2 reads YYEKEE (reference sequence). V shed 0 bases and J 6 bases; nucleotides not matched to a gene: 3. The CDR3 region has the DNA TGTGCCAGCAGCTTGGGGGGGGGATTCAATGAGCAGTTCTTC. Translating gives CASSLGGGFNEQFF. The whole variable domain, remainder taken from reference TRBV5-5 and TRBJ2-1, is DAGVTQSPTHLIKTRGQQVTLRCSPISGHKSVSWYQQVLGQGPQFIFQYYEKEERGRGNFPDRFSARQFPNYSSELNVNALLLGDSALYLCASSLGGGFNEQFFGPGTRLTVL.

In this sample, this clonotype turned up a few times. The V and J genes are TRBV20-1 and TRBJ2-1; TRBD2 matches 9 bases. V lost 1 base, J lost 4 bases, and 5 bases stayed unmatched. This CDR3 spans 15 amino acids. The germline V gene encodes CDR1 DFQATT and CDR2 SNEGSKA (reference sequence). The CDR3 bases are TGCAGTGCTAGAGTGGGTAGCGGGAGATACAATGAGCAGTTCTTC. Protein sequence: CSARVGSGRYNEQFF.

This clonotype has only a few counts. The V call is TRBV6-1, the J call TRBJ2-1; possibly TRBD1 or TRBD2 for D (5 bases each). The CDR3 runs 15 residues. Germline V lookup: CDR1 MNHNS, CDR2 SASEGT. Deletions cut 8 bases from V and 9 bases from J, with 23 bases between. In DNA form, the CDR3 reads TGTGCCAGCCGTCCTATAGCAGGGAGTTGGAGTGAGCAGTTCTTC. It encodes CASRPIAGSWSEQFF.

Ten or more counts support this clonotype. The rearrangement uses TRBV12-3 or TRBV12-4 and TRBJ1-6; TRBD1 might be the D (6 bases). There are 13 residues in the CDR3. Trimming removed 8 bases at V and 10 bases at J, with 15 bases between. The CDR3 DNA reads TGTGCCAGCCGATTAGGGGGGGAGTCACCCCTCCACTTT. It translates to CASRLGGESPLHF.

This clonotype came up a few times. The rearrangement links TRBV7-2 to TRBJ1-3; maybe TRBD1 (6 bases). The CDR3 runs 15 residues. V lost 5 bases and J lost 8, with 19 bases in between. Germline lookup yields CDR1 SGHTA and CDR2 FQGNSA. The DNA of the CDR3 is TGTGCCAGCAGCCGAATTACAGGGAGGAGTGACACCATATATTTT. Translation gives CASSRITGRSDTIYF.

This clonotype has a count of ten or more. The chain employs TRBV20-1 and TRBJ2-2; D unclear. The germline gives CDR1 DFQATT, CDR2 SNEGSKA (reference sequence). The CDR3 runs to 13 residues. Trimming shortened V by 3 bases and J by 2 bases, and 7 bases separated the two germline ends. The CDR3 region is CSARGLNTGELFF. CDR3 coding DNA: TGCAGTGCTAGGGGCCTTAACACCGGGGAGCTGTTTTTT.

This clonotype was counted many times. This chain uses TRBV10-3 with TRBJ2-3; D gene uncertain. V was clipped by 8 bases and J by 0 bases, with 12 bases between them. Germline loops: CDR1 ENHRY, CDR2 SYGVKD. This CDR3 is 14 amino acids long. CDR3 amino acids: CAIGESASTDTQYF. In DNA, the CDR3 is TGTGCCATCGGGGAAAGCGCCAGCACAGATACGCAGTATTTT.

This clonotype has at least ten counts. This chain links TRBV6-2 or TRBV6-3 with TRBJ2-5, with TRBD2 matching over 11 bases. Looked up from germline, CDR1 is MNHEY and CDR2 is SVGEGT. This CDR3 contains 15 residues. J was trimmed by 3 bases and V by 0 bases; bases with no gene match: 0. The CDR3 here is CASSYSTSGKETQYF. The CDR3 coding sequence is TGTGCCAGCAGTTACTCGACTAGCGGGAAAGAGACCCAGTACTTC.

This clonotype has just a few counts. The genes are TRBV11-2 and TRBJ1-6; D gene ambiguous. Trimming pared 1 base from V and 0 bases from J, leaving 10 bases between. Germline CDR1 reads SGHAT; CDR2 reads FQNNGV. The CDR3 runs 17 residues. CDR3 region: CASSLGGQSSYNSPLHF. The CDR3, as DNA: TGTGCCAGCAGCTTAGGGGGTCAGAGCTCCTATAATTCACCCCTCCACTTT.

In this sample, this clonotype turned up a few times. The genes are TRBV7-9 and TRBJ1-1; D possibly corresponds to TRBD1 (5 bases). The CDR3 runs to 11 residues. Trimming removed 5 bases at V and 11 bases at J, with 12 bases between. The germline V gene encodes CDR1 SEHNR and CDR2 FQNEAQ (reference sequence). The CDR3 here is CASSRGAAAFF. CDR3 in DNA: TGTGCCAGCAGCAGAGGGGCGGCCGCTTTCTTT.

The chain carries TRBV6-5 and TRBJ2-1, with D unresolved. Per germline, CDR1 MNHEY and CDR2 SVGAGI. V was clipped by 1 base and J by 6 bases, with 13 bases between them. This CDR3 comprises 15 residues. CDR3 sequence (DNA): TGTGCCAGCAGTTACTTTTACTCTGCGACCAATGAGCAGTTCTTC. Residues: CASSYFYSATNEQFF.

This clonotype has more than one count but fewer than ten. The chain uses TRBV12-3 or TRBV12-4 and TRBJ1-6, with D perhaps matching TRBD1 (6 bases). V was cut by 2 bases and J by 5 bases, with 13 bases left in between. This CDR3 has 16 residues. This chain's CDR3 is CASSLRGAANNSPLHF. CDR3 coding DNA: TGTGCCAGCAGTTTACGGGGGGCCGCCAATAATTCACCCCTCCACTTT.

This chain uses TRBV12-5 with TRBJ2-3; no definite D call. Germline lookup yields CDR1 LGHNT and CDR2 FRNRAP. The CDR3 covers 16 residues. The V and J ends lost 1 base and 0 bases respectively, with 11 bases between them. The CDR3 protein is CASGLGTVPSTDTQYF. The CDR3 bases are TGTGCTAGTGGTTTGGGGACGGTCCCTAGCACAGATACGCAGTATTTT.

V usage is TRBV18 and J usage is TRBJ1-1; D gene unclear. V shed 3 bases and J shed 3 bases, with 14 bases lying between them. This CDR3 contains 15 residues. Germline lookup yields CDR1 KGHSH and CDR2 LQKENI. The CDR3 here is CASSPPFQPDTEAFF. CDR3 DNA: TGTGCCAGCTCACCGCCCTTTCAGCCAGACACTGAAGCTTTCTTT.

The table lists this clonotype with many counts. The V and J genes are TRBV24-1 and TRBJ2-1; TRBD1 might be the D (5 bases). This CDR3 has 12 residues. From germline, CDR1 is KGHDR and CDR2 SFDVKD. The V and J ends lost 9 bases and 7 bases respectively, with 12 bases between them. CDR3 nucleotides: TGTGCCACCGGGGCTTCGGTAAATGAGCAGTTCTTC. Encoded protein: CATGASVNEQFF.

In this sample, this clonotype turned up a few times. The J gene is TRBJ1-1, the V gene TRBV27, with TRBD1 identical over 7 bases. The CDR3 is made up of 15 amino acids. Germline V gene sequence: CDR1 MNHEY, CDR2 SMNVEV (reference sequence). The ends lost 3 bases at V and 5 bases at J; junction bases unmatched: 9. This CDR3 is CASSLYGTETTEAFF. DNA for the CDR3: TGTGCCAGCAGTTTGTACGGGACAGAGACTACTGAAGCTTTCTTT.

This clonotype has just a few counts. The chain links TRBV6-2 or TRBV6-3 to TRBJ1-2; 8 nucleotides agree with TRBD1. Germline V gene lookup returns CDR1 MNHEY and CDR2 SVGEGT. The length of the CDR3 is 14 residues. The J segment lost 0 bases and the V segment lost 5 bases, leaving 2 bases of the junction unmatched. In nucleotides, the CDR3 is TGTGCCAGCAGTCGGACAGGGCCTAACTATGGCTACACCTTC. This gives the protein CASSRTGPNYGYTF.

This clonotype has more than one count but fewer than ten. V gene TRBV2 combines with J gene TRBJ1-2; D is perhaps TRBD1 (6 bases). In germline, CDR1 is SNHLY, CDR2 FYNNEI. This CDR3 region has 13 residues. Trimming left V 10 bases short and J 2 bases short, with 14 bases between. The CDR3: CAKKGGQNYGYTF. CDR3 bases: TGTGCCAAGAAGGGGGGTCAGAACTATGGCTACACCTTC.

This chain links TRBV7-9 with TRBJ1-1; no clear D. The germline gives CDR1 SEHNR, CDR2 FQNEAQ (reference sequence). The germline V and J ends were trimmed by 2 bases and 5 bases, with 6 bases remaining between them. This CDR3 region has 12 residues. This CDR3 is CASSLPTTEAFF. Here the CDR3 DNA reads TGTGCCAGCAGCTTACCGACAACTGAAGCTTTCTTT.

This clonotype came up many times. The chain recombines TRBV5-1 with TRBJ2-7; 9 bases are shared with TRBD1. J was trimmed by 4 bases and V by 5 bases; bases with no gene match: 10. The CDR3 length is 15 residues. Germline V gene sequence: CDR1 SGHRS, CDR2 YFSETQ. DNA for the CDR3: TGCGCCAGCAGGTTTAACGACAGGGGGTCATACGAGCAGTACTTC. It translates to CASRFNDRGSYEQYF.

This chain connects TRBV12-1 to TRBJ2-1; the table gives TRBD1 as D, unverified against the DNA. TRBV12-1 is a known pseudogene. The CDR3 runs 18 residues. CDR3 amino acids: CARGFGLKGRSSYNEQFF. The CDR3 DNA reads TGTGCCAGGGGCTTTGGGCTCAAGGGACGGAGCTCCTACAATGAGCAGTTCTTC.

This clonotype turned up a few times. The chain recombines TRBV6-5 with TRBJ2-2; 8 bases map to TRBD1. The CDR3 is 16 amino acids. Losses at the gene ends were 2 bases for V and 5 bases for J; bases not matched to a gene: 7. CDR1 and CDR2 (germline): MNHEY, SVGAGI. Here the CDR3 reads CASSYHAGGATGELFF. In DNA, the CDR3 is TGTGCCAGCAGTTACCACGCAGGGGGCGCGACCGGGGAGCTGTTTTTT.

This clonotype was detected only a few times. The rearrangement uses TRBV6-1 and TRBJ2-7; D assignment may be TRBD1 or TRBD2 (5 bases each). Germline CDR1 reads MNHNS; CDR2 reads SASEGT. The CDR3 is 14 residues long. With 6 bases removed from V and 6 bases from J, the gap between germline ends came to 18 bases. The CDR3: CASRDPGTPGEQYF. The CDR3 DNA follows: TGTGCCAGCAGGGATCCCGGGACGCCGGGCGAGCAGTACTTC.

This clonotype showed up just a few times. This sequence joins TRBV15 and TRBJ1-5, with D unresolved. The V end lost 6 bases, the J end lost 5 bases, and 11 bases lay between the germline ends. From germline, CDR1 is LNHNV and CDR2 YYDKDF (reference sequence). The CDR3 is 13 amino acids. CDR3 residues: CATRAKGDQPQHF. CDR3 nucleotide sequence: TGTGCCACCAGGGCAAAGGGCGATCAGCCCCAGCATTTT.

V and J are TRBV29-1 and TRBJ1-1; no clear D. The CDR3 contains 17 residues. Germline V gene lookup returns CDR1 SQVTM and CDR2 ANQGSEA. The V end lost 4 bases, the J end lost 0 bases, and 21 bases lay between the germline ends. CDR3 in DNA: TGCAGCGTTGGTGGGTTAGAGTACAACCCGATGAACACTGAAGCTTTCTTT. This translates into CSVGGLEYNPMNTEAFF.

This clonotype showed up many times. This chain links TRBV5-1 with TRBJ1-1, with 9 bases identical to TRBD1. The CDR3 is made up of 17 amino acids. Germline loops: CDR1 SGHRS, CDR2 YFSETQ. V was pared by 0 bases and J by 1 base, with 7 bases of the junction left unmatched. CDR3 sequence reads: CASSLVAGQGPNTEAFF. CDR3 nucleotides: TGCGCCAGCAGCTTGGTAGCTGGACAGGGGCCGAACACTGAAGCTTTCTTT. The full variable domain, with the rest looked up from reference TRBV5-1 and TRBJ1-1, is KAGVTQTPRYLIKTRGQQVTLSCSPISGHRSVSWYQQTPGQGLQFLFEYFSETQRNKGNFPGRFSGRQFSNSRSEMNVSTLELGDSALYLCASSLVAGQGPNTEAFFGQGTRLTVV.

This clonotype came up a few times. The V and J genes are TRBV10-3 and TRBJ2-3; 7 nucleotides agree with TRBD2. The CDR3 contains 14 residues. Germline CDR1 ENHRY, CDR2 SYGVKD. J lost 0 bases, V lost 6 bases, and 3 bases had no gene match. Here the CDR3 DNA reads TGTGCCATCAGAGCGGGGCAGAGCACAGATACGCAGTATTTT. Encoded protein: CAIRAGQSTDTQYF.